This TCR beta chain was obtained from a study of T-cell memory formation after mild COVID-19. Study conclusions and caveats: Clones that contracted from day 15 to 85 had balanced CD4/CD8; later expanders were CD4+ biased. There were some responding clones in pre-infection memory, which suggested that cross-reactive memory had joined.

Of note for this clonotype: What it binds is unknown. Germline and junction disagree at one end, which may indicate a read error.

Researchers used 5'RACE with constant-segment primers to make TCR alpha and TCR beta cDNA libraries that carry sample barcodes and UMIs. TCRdb reprocessed the 5' RACE reads with MiXCR, giving one entry per CDR3 protein. The table includes 400,000 or so distinct CDR3 sequences, 20% detected once. The CDR3 runs 17 residues. The V gene's germline CDR1 is SGHRS and CDR2 YFSETQ. The sequence was obtained from an adult woman who had mild COVID-19 (a few samples of this study predate the infection). Cell type and time point are not known. The sequenced sample was PBMCs or a T cell subset sorted from them (not recorded which). The chain links TRBV5-1 to TRBJ1-2, with 8 bases matching TRBD1. The CDR3 loop is CAISPLPRQGAFYGYTF. Written as DNA, the CDR3 is TGCGCCATCAGCCCCCTCCCCCGCCAGGGGGCATTCTATGGCTACACCTTC.